Sequencing of this T cell receptor beta chain was carried out in a study of blood T cell repertoires in COVID-19 (TCRdb year 2020). Background for the entire study: The collaborator samples originated in the United States, Italy and Spain and spanned the acute and convalescent phases of COVID-19. Deeply sampled blood TCRbeta repertoires from subjects exposed to, actively infected with, or recovered from COVID-19 were included in the dataset. The samples were drawn from the first 160 participants of the ongoing ImmuneRACE study and from over a thousand subjects provided by 6 global collaborators. The repertoires were released in a freely available public database intended as a resource for research on the immune response to SARS-CoV-2. Where available, HLA class I and class II types were obtained from metadata supplied by the sample provider rather than from assay-based typing. A de-identified subject ID, COVID-19 status, age in years and sex were almost always included in the sample metadata. The prospective study material was composed of cDNA or gDNA derived from T cells, B-cell-depleted T cells, or PBMCs.

TCRbeta CDR3 regions were amplified from genomic DNA by means of the immunoSEQ Assay, a bias-controlled multiplex PCR. The source study handled its data this way. The number of nucleated cells in each sample was estimated by amplification of reference gene primers within the assay. To quantify the absolute abundance of each unique TCRbeta CDR3 rearrangement, sequence reads were collapsed and filtered. For each sample, productive Simpson clonality was calculated as the square root of Simpson's diversity index across productive rearrangements. In its TCRdb copy, this immuneACCESS table keeps in-frame sequences only and misses some clones. Where compared with another copy, unresolved V genes explain less than half of these, and the others have no known cause. Clone size and the V and J calls come from that table; the DNA yielded D and trimming. The sample profile shows fewer than 70,000 clones; 88% of them were found once. 7% to 10% of the sample rests with the top ten.

Points on this clone: No cognate antigen has been identified for it. Nothing much larger sits one base from this clone, and base qualities are not available.

Overall results and qualifications from the work: The amount of clinical and demographic metadata varied by source and participant and was provided uncurated.

The CDR3 spans 13 residues, from the cysteine through the phenylalanine. The only DNA kept is the CDR3, 39 bases in frame from the first base. For CDR1 and CDR2, the germline V gene lists SNHLY and FYNNEI. Deletion took 8 bases off V and 3 bases off J, with a span of 13 bases between the germline ends. Collaborating institutions collected whole blood in K2EDTA tubes following their own protocols. For TCRbeta analysis, collaborator samples were shipped as frozen whole blood, as isolated PBMCs, or as DNA extracted from either sample type. The sequenced sample consisted of peripheral blood. The sequence was collected from a woman aged 65 to 85 with active COVID-19. Recombination linked TRBV2 to TRBJ1-1; TRBD1 could be the D gene, as 5 bases match. The DNA sequence is TGTGCCAGCCTATATCGCAGGGACACTGAAGCTTTCTTT. It translates to CASLYRRDTEAFF.